This entry describes one TCR beta chain. The antigen remains unidentified. This CDR3 is built from 11 residues. Germline V gene lookup returns CDR1 MNHEY and CDR2 SMNVEV (reference sequence). The V end was cut by 8 bases, the J end by 5 bases, with 9 bases between. This specimen comes from a study of T cells in Graves' hyperthyroidism and ophthalmopathy. Study-wide results and limits: Ophthalmopathy was model-predicted a median about 6.9 months pre-onset.

Amplified TCR beta CDR3 regions derived from RNA transcripts. HTBI primers were employed in a first-round RT-PCR of the TCR CDR3. TCRdb reprocessed the multiplex PCR reads with MiXCR, giving one entry per CDR3 protein. The data contain a few hundred thousand distinct CDR3 sequences, about 16% of them singletons. Sequencing was carried out using blood. This sequence was found in a woman aged 40 to 55 with Graves' ophthalmopathy. The V call is TRBV27, the J call TRBJ2-5; unclear D gene. In DNA form, the CDR3 reads TGTGCCAGCGGGTTCCTGGAGACCCAGTACTTC. Its translation: CASGFLETQYF.